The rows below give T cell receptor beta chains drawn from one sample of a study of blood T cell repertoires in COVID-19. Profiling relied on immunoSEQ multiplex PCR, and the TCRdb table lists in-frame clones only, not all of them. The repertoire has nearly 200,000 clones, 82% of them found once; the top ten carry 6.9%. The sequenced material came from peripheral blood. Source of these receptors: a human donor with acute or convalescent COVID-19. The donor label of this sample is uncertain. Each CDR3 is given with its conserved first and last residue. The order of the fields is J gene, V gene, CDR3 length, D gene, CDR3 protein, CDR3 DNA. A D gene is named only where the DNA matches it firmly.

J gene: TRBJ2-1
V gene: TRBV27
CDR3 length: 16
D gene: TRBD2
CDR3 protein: CASSFTSGSWGNEQFF
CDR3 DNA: TGTGCCAGCAGTTTTACTAGCGGGTCGTGGGGCAATGAGCAGTTCTTC

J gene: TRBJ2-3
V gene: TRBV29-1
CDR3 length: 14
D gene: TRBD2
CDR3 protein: CSVGGTSGVDTQYF
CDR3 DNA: TGCAGCGTTGGAGGGACTAGCGGGGTAGATACGCAGTATTTT

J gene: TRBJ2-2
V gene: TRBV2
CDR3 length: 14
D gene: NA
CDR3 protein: CASRASASTGELFF
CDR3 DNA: TGTGCCAGCAGGGCAAGCGCTAGCACCGGGGAGCTGTTTTTT

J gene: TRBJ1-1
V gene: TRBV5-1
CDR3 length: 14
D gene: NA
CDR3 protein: CASSSTASNTEAFF
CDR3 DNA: TGCGCCAGCAGCTCGACAGCCTCGAACACTGAAGCTTTCTTT

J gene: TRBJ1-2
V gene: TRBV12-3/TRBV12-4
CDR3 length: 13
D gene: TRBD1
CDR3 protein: CASSPGQGIGYTF
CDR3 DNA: TGTGCCAGCAGTCCGGGACAGGGGATTGGCTACACCTTC

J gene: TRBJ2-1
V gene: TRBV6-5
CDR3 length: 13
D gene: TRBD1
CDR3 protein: CASSYPGGNEQFF
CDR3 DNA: TGTGCCAGCAGTTACCCAGGGGGCAATGAGCAGTTCTTC

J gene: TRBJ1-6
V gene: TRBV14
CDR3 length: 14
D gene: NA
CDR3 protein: CASRTGTSNSPLHF
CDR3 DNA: TGTGCCAGCAGGACCGGGACATCAAATTCACCCCTCCACTTT

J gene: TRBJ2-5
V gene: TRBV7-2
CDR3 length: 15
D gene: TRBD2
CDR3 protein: CASSRGAGRQETQYF
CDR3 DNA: TGTGCCAGCAGCCGCGGAGCGGGAAGACAAGAGACCCAGTACTTC

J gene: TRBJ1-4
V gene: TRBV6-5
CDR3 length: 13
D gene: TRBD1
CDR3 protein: CASSLDRVEKLFF
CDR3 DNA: TGTGCCAGCAGTCTCGACAGGGTTGAAAAACTGTTTTTT

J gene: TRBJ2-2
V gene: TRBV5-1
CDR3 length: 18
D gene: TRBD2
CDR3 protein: CASSFPTSGKSNTGELFF
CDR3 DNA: TGCGCCAGCAGCTTCCCAACTAGCGGGAAATCGAACACCGGGGAGCTGTTTTTT

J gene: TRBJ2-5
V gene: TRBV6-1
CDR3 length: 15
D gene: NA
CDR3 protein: CASSEAGTLIETQYF
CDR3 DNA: TGTGCCAGCAGTGAGGCCGGGACACTGATAGAGACCCAGTACTTC

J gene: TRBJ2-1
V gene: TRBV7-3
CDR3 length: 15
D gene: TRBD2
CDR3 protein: CASSSSGSTYNEQFF
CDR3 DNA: TGTGCCAGCAGCTCCAGCGGGAGTACCTACAATGAGCAGTTCTTC

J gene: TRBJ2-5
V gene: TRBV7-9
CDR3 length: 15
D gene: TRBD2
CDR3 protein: CASSPPGLAGETQYF
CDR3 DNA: TGTGCCAGCAGCCCTCCGGGACTAGCGGGAGAGACCCAGTACTTC

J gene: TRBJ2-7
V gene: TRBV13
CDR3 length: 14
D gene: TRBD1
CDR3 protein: CASSLEGGAYEQYF
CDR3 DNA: TGTGCCAGCAGCTTAGAAGGGGGCGCCTACGAGCAGTACTTC

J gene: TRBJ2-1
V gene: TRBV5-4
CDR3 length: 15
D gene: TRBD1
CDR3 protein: CASSPTGSGMNEQFF
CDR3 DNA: TGTGCCAGCAGTCCGACAGGGTCAGGAATGAATGAGCAGTTCTTC

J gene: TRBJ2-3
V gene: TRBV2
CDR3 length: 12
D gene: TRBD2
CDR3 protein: CASGLATDTQYF
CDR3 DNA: TGTGCCAGCGGACTAGCCACAGATACGCAGTATTTT

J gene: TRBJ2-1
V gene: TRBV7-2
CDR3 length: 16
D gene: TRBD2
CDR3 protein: CASSLRSLAGANEQFF
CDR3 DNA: TGTGCCAGCAGCTTAAGGTCGCTAGCGGGAGCCAATGAGCAGTTCTTC

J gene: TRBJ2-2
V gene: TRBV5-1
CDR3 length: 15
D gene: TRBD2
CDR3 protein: CASRLAGGPTGELFF
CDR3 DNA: TGCGCCAGCAGACTAGCGGGAGGCCCCACCGGGGAGCTGTTTTTT

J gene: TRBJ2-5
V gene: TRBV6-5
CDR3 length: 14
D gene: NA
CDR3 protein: CASRGPAQHRTQYF
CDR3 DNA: TGTGCCAGCAGGGGGCCAGCTCAACACAGGACCCAGTACTTC

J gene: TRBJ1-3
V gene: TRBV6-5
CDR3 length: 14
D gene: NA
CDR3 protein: CASKFDEAVDTIYF
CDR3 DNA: TGTGCCAGCAAGTTCGACGAGGCGGTAGACACCATATATTTT